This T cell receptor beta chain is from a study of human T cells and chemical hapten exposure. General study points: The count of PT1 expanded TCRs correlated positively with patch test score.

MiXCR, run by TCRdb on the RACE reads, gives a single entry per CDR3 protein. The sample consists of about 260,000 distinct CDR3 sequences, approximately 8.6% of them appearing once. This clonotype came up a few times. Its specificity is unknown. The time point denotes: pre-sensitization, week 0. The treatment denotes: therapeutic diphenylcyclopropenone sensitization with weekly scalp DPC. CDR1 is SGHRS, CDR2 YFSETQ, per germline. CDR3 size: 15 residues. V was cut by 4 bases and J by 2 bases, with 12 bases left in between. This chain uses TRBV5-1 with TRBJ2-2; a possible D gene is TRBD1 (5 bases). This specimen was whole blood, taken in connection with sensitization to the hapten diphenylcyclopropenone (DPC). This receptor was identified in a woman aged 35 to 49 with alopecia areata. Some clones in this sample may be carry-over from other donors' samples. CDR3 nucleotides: TGCGCCAGCAGCCCCCCGACAGCTAACACCGGGGAGCTGTTTTTT. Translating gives CASSPPTANTGELFF.